Listed below are T cell receptor beta chains from one sample, sequenced in a study of molecular identifiers for immune sequencing clone quantification. TCRdb passed the PCR reads through MiXCR, listing each CDR3 protein once. The sample carries about 500,000 distinct CDR3 sequences, roughly 24% recorded once. What was sequenced was naive CD8+ T cells from blood, with Jurkat cell RNA spiked in. Receptor source: a human donor in good health. Some libraries in this study had Jurkat cell RNA spiked in. The CDR3 runs from the conserved cysteine through the conserved F or W.

J | V | CDR3
TRBJ2-3 | TRBV30 | CAWGWLGGDTQYF
TRBJ2-7 | TRBV4-3 | CASSQSGLAGSNEQYF
TRBJ1-2 | TRBV27 | CASSFNRGGSYGYTF
TRBJ2-3 | TRBV7-9 | CASSLAQGPTDTQYF
TRBJ2-2 | TRBV20-1 | CSARPLAENTGELFF
TRBJ1-6 | TRBV7-9 | CASSFPLQDSPLHF
TRBJ2-7 | TRBV27 | CASSPNTITGQNYEQNF
TRBJ2-7 | TRBV27 | CASSLKAGNYEQYF
TRBJ2-7 | TRBV7-9 | CASSSNKVQSSYEQYF
TRBJ1-6 | TRBV28 | CASSLETDTNSPLHF
TRBJ2-7 | TRBV30 | CAWTISTGGYEQYF
TRBJ2-5 | TRBV5-1 | CASTLVGEAQYF
TRBJ2-7 | TRBV5-4 | CASSLQGGVHEQYF
TRBJ2-3 | TRBV30 | CAWSVRTDTQYF
TRBJ1-3 | TRBV5-1 | CASRDLTLSGNTIYF
TRBJ2-7 | TRBV19 | CASSSGDSYGQYF
TRBJ2-1 | TRBV5-4 | CASGRGIDEQFF
TRBJ1-2 | TRBV29-1 | CSADKEERAYGYTF
TRBJ2-5 | TRBV4-3 | CARSHILAKETQYF
TRBJ2-5 | TRBV5-4 | CASSLVSGPQETQYF
TRBJ1-2 | TRBV27 | CASSFGQGGVSGYTF
TRBJ2-7 | TRBV9 | CASSIGTGVFYEQYF
TRBJ2-2 | TRBV29-1 | CSGDFANTGELFF
TRBJ2-2 | TRBV5-5 | CASSFGGATGELFF
TRBJ2-7 | TRBV2 | CASRKTSGAGEWEQYF
TRBJ2-3 | TRBV4-1 | CASSQVFGDTQYF
TRBJ2-3 | TRBV21-1 | CASSKRGLAGTDTQYF
TRBJ2-7 | TRBV4-1 | CASSQEWGSPPYEQYF
TRBJ2-5 | TRBV5-4 | CASSLSSGKQTQYF
TRBJ2-3 | TRBV25-1 | CASSEWGQGADTQYF
TRBJ2-7 | TRBV7-6 | CASSLGGGGTSEQYF
TRBJ1-5 | TRBV14 | CASSETHSNQPQHF
TRBJ2-1 | TRBV28 | CASRADRSSYNEQFF
TRBJ2-3 | TRBV7-6 | CASSKKTGRDTQYF
TRBJ1-1 | TRBV6-2/TRBV6-3 | CASSYSLATEAFF
TRBJ2-7 | TRBV4-3 | CASSPGTSGPYEQYF
TRBJ2-7 | TRBV7-9 | CASSFGDPGRGNIYERYF
TRBJ2-5 | TRBV7-9 | CASSVGQPRETQYF
TRBJ2-3 | TRBV6-5 | CASSSLADTQYF
TRBJ1-2 | TRBV11-2 | CASSPGPGTGYGYTF
TRBJ1-3 | TRBV7-9 | CACSPMTEGSGNTIYF
TRBJ2-6 | TRBV29-1 | CSVTAVARSGANVLTF